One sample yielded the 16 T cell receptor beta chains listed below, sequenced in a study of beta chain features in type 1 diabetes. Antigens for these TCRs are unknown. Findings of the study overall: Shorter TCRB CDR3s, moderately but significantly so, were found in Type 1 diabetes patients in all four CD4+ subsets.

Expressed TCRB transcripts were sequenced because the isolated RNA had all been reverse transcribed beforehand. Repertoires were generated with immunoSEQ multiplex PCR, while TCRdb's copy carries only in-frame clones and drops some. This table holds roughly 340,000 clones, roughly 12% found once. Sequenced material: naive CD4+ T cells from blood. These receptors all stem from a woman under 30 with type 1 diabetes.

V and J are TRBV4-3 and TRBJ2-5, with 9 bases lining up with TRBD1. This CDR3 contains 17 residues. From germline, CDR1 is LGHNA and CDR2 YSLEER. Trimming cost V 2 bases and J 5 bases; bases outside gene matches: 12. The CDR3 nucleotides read TGCGCCAGCAGCCAATCCGCCGGGACAGGGAACTGGGAGACCCAGTACTTC. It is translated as CASSQSAGTGNWETQYF.

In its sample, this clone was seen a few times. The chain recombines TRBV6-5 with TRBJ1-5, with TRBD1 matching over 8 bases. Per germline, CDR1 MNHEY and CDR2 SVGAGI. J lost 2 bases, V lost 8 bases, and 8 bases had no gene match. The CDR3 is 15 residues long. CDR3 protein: CASAPTGVGNQPQHF. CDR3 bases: TGTGCCAGCGCCCCGACAGGGGTGGGCAATCAGCCCCAGCATTTT.

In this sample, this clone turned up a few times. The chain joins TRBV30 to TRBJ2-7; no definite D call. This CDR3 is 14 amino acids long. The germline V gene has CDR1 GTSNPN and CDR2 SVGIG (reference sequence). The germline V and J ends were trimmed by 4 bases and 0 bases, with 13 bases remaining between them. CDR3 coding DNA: TGTGCCTGGACCAACAGAGTTTTCTCCTACGAGCAGTACTTC. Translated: CAWTNRVFSYEQYF.

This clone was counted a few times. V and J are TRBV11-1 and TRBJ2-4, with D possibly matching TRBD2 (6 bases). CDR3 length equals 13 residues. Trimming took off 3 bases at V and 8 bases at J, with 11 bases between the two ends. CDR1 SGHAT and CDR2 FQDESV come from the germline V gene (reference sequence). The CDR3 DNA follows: TGTGCCAGCAGCTTGGGACGGGAGTACATTCAGTACTTC. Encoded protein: CASSLGREYIQYF.

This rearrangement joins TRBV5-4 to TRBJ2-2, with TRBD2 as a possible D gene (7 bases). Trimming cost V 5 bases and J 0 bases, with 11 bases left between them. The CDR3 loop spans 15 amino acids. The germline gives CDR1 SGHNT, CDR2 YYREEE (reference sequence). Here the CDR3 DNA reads TGTGCCAGCAGTAGGGGGGGGGCGAACACCGGGGAGCTGTTTTTT. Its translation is CASSRGGANTGELFF. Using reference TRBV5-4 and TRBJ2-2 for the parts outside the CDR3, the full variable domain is ETGVTQSPTHLIKTRGQQVTLRCSSQSGHNTVSWYQQALGQGPQFIFQYYREEENGRGNFPPRFSGLQFPNYSSELNVNALELDDSALYLCASSRGGANTGELFFGEGSRLTVL.

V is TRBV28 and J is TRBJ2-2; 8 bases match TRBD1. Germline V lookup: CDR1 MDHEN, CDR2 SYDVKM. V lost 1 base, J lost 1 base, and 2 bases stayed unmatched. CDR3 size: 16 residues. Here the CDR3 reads CASSLSGGLNTGELFF. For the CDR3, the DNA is TGTGCCAGCAGTTTATCAGGGGGCCTGAACACCGGGGAGCTGTTTTTT.

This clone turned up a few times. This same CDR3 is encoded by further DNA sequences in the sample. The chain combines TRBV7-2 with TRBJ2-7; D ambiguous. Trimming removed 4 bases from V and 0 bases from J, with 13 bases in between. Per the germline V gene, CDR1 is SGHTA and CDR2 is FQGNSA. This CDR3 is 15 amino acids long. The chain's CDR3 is CASSSPDRSSYEQYF. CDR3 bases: TGTGCCAGCAGCTCTCCCGACCGGAGCTCCTACGAGCAGTACTTC.

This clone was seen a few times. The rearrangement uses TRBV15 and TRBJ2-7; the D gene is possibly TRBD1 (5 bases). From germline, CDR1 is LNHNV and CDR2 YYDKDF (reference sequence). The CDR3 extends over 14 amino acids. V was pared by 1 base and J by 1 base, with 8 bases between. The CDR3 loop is CATSRVPGSYEQYF. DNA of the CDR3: TGTGCCACCAGCAGAGTGCCAGGGTCCTACGAGCAGTACTTC.

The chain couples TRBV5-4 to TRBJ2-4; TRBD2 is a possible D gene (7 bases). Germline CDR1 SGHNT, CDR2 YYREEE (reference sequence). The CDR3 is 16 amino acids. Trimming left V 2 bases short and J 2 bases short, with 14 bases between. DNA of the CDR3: TGTGCCAGCAGCTTTGGGGGGGGCGCAACCAAAAACATTCAGTACTTC. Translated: CASSFGGGATKNIQYF.

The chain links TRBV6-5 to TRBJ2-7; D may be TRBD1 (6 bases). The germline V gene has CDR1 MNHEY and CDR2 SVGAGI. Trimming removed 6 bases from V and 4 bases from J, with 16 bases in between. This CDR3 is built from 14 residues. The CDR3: CASRPRDRMYEQYF. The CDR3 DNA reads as TGTGCCAGCAGACCCCGAGACAGGATGTACGAGCAGTACTTC.

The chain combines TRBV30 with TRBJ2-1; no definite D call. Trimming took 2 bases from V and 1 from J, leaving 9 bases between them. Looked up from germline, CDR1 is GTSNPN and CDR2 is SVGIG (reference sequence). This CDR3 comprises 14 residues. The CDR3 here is CAWSYGVSYNEQFF. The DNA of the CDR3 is TGTGCCTGGAGTTACGGAGTATCCTACAATGAGCAGTTCTTC.

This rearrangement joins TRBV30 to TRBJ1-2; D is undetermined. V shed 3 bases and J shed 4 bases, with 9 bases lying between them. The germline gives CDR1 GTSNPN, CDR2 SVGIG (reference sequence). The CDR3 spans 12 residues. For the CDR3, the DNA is TGTGCCTGGAGAATAGCCTCCTATGGCTACACCTTC. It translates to CAWRIASYGYTF.

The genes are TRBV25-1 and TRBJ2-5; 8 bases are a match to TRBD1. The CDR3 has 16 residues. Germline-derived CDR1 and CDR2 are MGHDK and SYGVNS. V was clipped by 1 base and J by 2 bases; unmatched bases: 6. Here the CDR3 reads CASSESGQGWQETQYF. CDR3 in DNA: TGTGCCAGCAGTGAATCAGGACAGGGTTGGCAAGAGACCCAGTACTTC.

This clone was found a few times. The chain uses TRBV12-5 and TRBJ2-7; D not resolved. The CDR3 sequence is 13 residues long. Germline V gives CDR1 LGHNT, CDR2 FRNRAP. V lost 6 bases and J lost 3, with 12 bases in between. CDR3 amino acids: CASGLDTSYEQYF. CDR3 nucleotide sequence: TGTGCTAGTGGCCTTGACACGAGCTACGAGCAGTACTTC.

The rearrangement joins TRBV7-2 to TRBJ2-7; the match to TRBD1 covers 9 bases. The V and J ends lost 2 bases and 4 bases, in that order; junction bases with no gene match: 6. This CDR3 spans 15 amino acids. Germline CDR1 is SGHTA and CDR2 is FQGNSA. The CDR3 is CASSLLGQGTYEQYF. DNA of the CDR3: TGTGCCAGCAGCTTATTGGGACAGGGAACTTACGAGCAGTACTTC.

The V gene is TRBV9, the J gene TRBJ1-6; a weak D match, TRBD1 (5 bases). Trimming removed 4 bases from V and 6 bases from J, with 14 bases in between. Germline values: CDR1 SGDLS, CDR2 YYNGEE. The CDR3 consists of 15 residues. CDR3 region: CASSSPGGPNSPLHF. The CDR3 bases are TGTGCCAGCAGCTCTCCCGGGGGTCCTAATTCACCCCTCCACTTT.